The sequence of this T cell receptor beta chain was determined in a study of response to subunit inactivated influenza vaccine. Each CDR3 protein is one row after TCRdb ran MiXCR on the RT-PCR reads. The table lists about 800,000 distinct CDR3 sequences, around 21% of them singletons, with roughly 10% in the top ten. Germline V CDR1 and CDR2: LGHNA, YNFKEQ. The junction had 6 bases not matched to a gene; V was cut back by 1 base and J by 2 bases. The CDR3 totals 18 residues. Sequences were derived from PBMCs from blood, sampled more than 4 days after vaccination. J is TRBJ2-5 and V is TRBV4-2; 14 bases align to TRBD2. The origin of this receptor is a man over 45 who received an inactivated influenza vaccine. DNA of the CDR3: TGTGCCAGCAGCCAAGCACGGACTAGCGGGAGGTTTCAAGAGACCCAGTACTTC. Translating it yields CASSQARTSGRFQETQYF.